The 27 T cell receptor beta chains below were found in one sample sequenced in a study of blood T cells in healthy people across ages. A J-beta primer mix and a sample-barcoded 5' primer were used in a second PCR of about 7 to 12 cycles. TCRdb reprocessed the 5' RACE reads via MiXCR and lists one record per CDR3 protein. Here the sample spans about 810,000 distinct CDR3 sequences, about 37% being singletons. The sequenced material came from blood. Receptors originate from a man aged 18 to 30 in good health.

This clonotype has just one count. This chain connects TRBV25-1 to TRBJ2-7; 14 nucleotides line up with TRBD2. With the DNA end fitting TRBJ2-5 better, the J assignment may be wrong. CDR1 is MGHDK, CDR2 SYGVNS, per germline. The CDR3 loop spans 15 amino acids. The CDR3 reads CASSPGLAGVETQYF. DNA for the CDR3: TGTGCCAGCAGCCCGGGACTAGCGGGAGTGGAGACCCAGTACTTC.

A few counts support this clonotype. The V and J genes are TRBV20-1 and TRBJ2-3, with 12 bases fitting TRBD2. Per the germline V gene, CDR1 is DFQATT and CDR2 is SNEGSKA (reference sequence). The CDR3 totals 16 residues. Losses at the gene ends were 6 bases for V and 0 bases for J; bases not matched to a gene: 7. In DNA form, the CDR3 reads TGCAGTGCGACTCAACTAGCGGGGGGCAGCACAGATACGCAGTATTTT. Translated, it gives CSATQLAGGSTDTQYF.

In this sample, this clonotype turned up a few times. The chain couples TRBV7-2 to TRBJ2-5; the D is unclear. The CDR3 covers 11 residues. Germline V lookup: CDR1 SGHTA, CDR2 FQGNSA. V lost 3 bases and J lost 9, with 8 bases in between. Here the CDR3 reads CASSFAMAQYF. As DNA, the CDR3 is TGTGCCAGCAGCTTTGCTATGGCCCAGTACTTC. The full variable domain, rest sourced from reference TRBV7-2 and TRBJ2-5, is GAGVSQSPSNKVTEKGKDVELRCDPISGHTALYWYRQSLGQGLEFLIYFQGNSAPDKSGLPSDRFSAERTGGSVSTLTIQRTQQEDSAVYLCASSFAMAQYFGPGTRLLVL.

The chain uses TRBV4-1 and TRBJ1-1; no clear D gene. The CDR3 spans 15 residues. V was shortened by 6 bases and J by 0 bases, with 14 bases between the two germline ends. Germline CDR1 and CDR2: MGHRA and YSYEKL. The CDR3 protein is CASRPHGLVNTEAFF. The CDR3 nucleotides read TGCGCCAGCAGACCCCATGGACTGGTGAACACTGAAGCTTTCTTT.

The CDR3 reads CASSLDVVTGNTIYF. In DNA form, the CDR3 reads TGTGCCAGCAGTTTAGACGTGGTTACTGGAAACACCATATATTTT. The chain employs TRBV12-3 or TRBV12-4 and TRBJ1-3; D gene ambiguous. Trimming removed 1 base at V and 2 bases at J, with 9 bases between. The CDR3 is 15 amino acids.

In this sample, this clonotype turned up a few times. V is TRBV24-1 and J is TRBJ1-2; 7 bases match TRBD1. V trimming: 4 bases; J trimming: 8 bases; junction bases outside the gene matches: 12. The V gene's germline CDR1 is KGHDR and CDR2 SFDVKD. This CDR3 is 15 amino acids long. The CDR3 bases are TGTGCCACCAGTGAGTCTCAGGGGGGATACGGCGGCTACACCTTC. It codes for CATSESQGGYGGYTF.

There are a few counts of this clonotype. V and J are TRBV5-6 and TRBJ2-1, with 8 bases aligning to TRBD1. Germline CDR1 is SGHDT and CDR2 is YYEEEE. This CDR3 has 15 residues. With V trimmed by 2 bases and J by 3 bases, 4 bases remained unmatched. The CDR3 loop is CASSFPGGVYNEQFF. CDR3 nucleotides: TGTGCCAGCAGCTTTCCAGGGGGCGTCTACAATGAGCAGTTCTTC. Complete variable domain (other parts from reference TRBV5-6 and TRBJ2-1): DAGVTQSPTHLIKTRGQQVTLRCSPKSGHDTVSWYQQALGQGPQFIFQYYEEEERQRGNFPDRFSGHQFPNYSSELNVNALLLGDSALYLCASSFPGGVYNEQFFGPGTRLTVL.

The chain links TRBV20-1 to TRBJ1-2, with TRBD1 matching over 12 bases. V was clipped by 2 bases and J by 8 bases; unmatched bases: 12. The CDR3 contains 16 residues. Per the germline V gene, CDR1 is DFQATT and CDR2 is SNEGSKA (reference sequence). The CDR3 loop reads CSARPSPGQGALGYTF. The CDR3 DNA reads TGCAGTGCTAGACCATCTCCGGGACAGGGGGCGCTGGGCTACACCTTC.

Remarks on this clonotype: A single base separates this from a much larger clone, so it may be a read error. J is TRBJ2-3 and V is TRBV10-3, with D possibly being TRBD2 (5 bases). The CDR3 sequence is 14 residues long. The V gene's germline CDR1 is ENHRY and CDR2 SYGVKD. Deletions cut 5 bases from V and 1 base from J, with 10 bases between. The CDR3 sequence is CAISSSTGTDTQYF. CDR3 DNA: TGTGCCATCAGTTCTAGCACTGGCACAGATACGCAGTATTTT.

Notes on this clonotype: This may arise from a read error, as a much more abundant clone is one base away. This rearrangement joins TRBV25-1 to TRBJ2-1, with TRBD2 matching 12 bases. The better agreement between TRBJ2-7 and the DNA end casts doubt on the J call. The CDR3 runs to 14 residues. Germline assignment: CDR1 MGHDK and CDR2 SYGVNS. The CDR3 sequence is CASTSGGAYNEQYF. The CDR3 bases are TGTGCCAGCACTAGCGGGGGGGCTTACAATGAGCAGTACTTC.

This clonotype has more than one count but fewer than ten. This chain uses TRBV7-2 with TRBJ2-2, with 8 bases lining up with TRBD1. V shed 5 bases, J shed 4 bases, and the junction held 12 bases outside the gene matches. CDR3 length: 17 residues. The germline V gene has CDR1 SGHTA and CDR2 FQGNSA. This CDR3 reads CASSGRVDRDPTGELFF. Written as DNA, the CDR3 is TGTGCCAGCAGCGGTAGGGTGGACAGGGACCCCACCGGGGAGCTGTTTTTT.

This clonotype was seen only once. The CDR3 is CAIGQGARRRGYTF. The CDR3 nucleotides read TGTGCCATCGGACAGGGGGCCAGGAGGAGGGGCTACACCTTC. The genes are TRBV10-3 and TRBJ1-2; 11 nucleotides line up with TRBD1. The V and J ends lost 8 bases and 8 bases, in that order; junction bases with no gene match: 10. The length of the CDR3 is 14 residues. The germline V gene encodes CDR1 ENHRY and CDR2 SYGVKD.

The chain is built from TRBV7-9 and TRBJ2-2; 13 bases agree with TRBD2. The CDR3 has 17 amino acids. The germline V gene has CDR1 SEHNR and CDR2 FQNEAQ (reference sequence). V dropped 0 bases and J dropped 6; count of bases not matched to a gene: 4. The DNA of the CDR3 is TGTGCCAGCAGCTTAGCCTCCACTAGCGGGGGGGCCGGGGAGCTGTTTTTT. Its translation: CASSLASTSGGAGELFF.

This clonotype occurred a few times. This chain connects TRBV5-1 to TRBJ2-3; D is ambiguous. The CDR3 covers 15 residues. The germline V gene has CDR1 SGHRS and CDR2 YFSETQ. The V end was cut by 0 bases, the J end by 2 bases, with 10 bases between. The DNA for the CDR3 is TGCGCCAGCAGCTTGGAACGCACAAACACAGATACGCAGTATTTT. Translating it yields CASSLERTNTDTQYF.

The V gene is TRBV7-9, the J gene TRBJ2-7; D is uncertain. CDR3 length: 14 amino acids. Trimming took 5 bases from V and 0 from J, leaving 11 bases between them. The germline V gene encodes CDR1 SEHNR and CDR2 FQNEAQ (reference sequence). CDR3 protein: CASSPPSYSYEQYF. CDR3 coding DNA: TGTGCCAGCAGCCCCCCGTCTTACTCCTACGAGCAGTACTTC.

There are many counts of this clonotype. The rearrangement uses TRBV5-6 and TRBJ2-3; 12 bases are a match to TRBD2. This CDR3 region has 16 residues. Germline CDR1 is SGHDT and CDR2 is YYEEEE. V shed 3 bases and J 2 bases; nucleotides not matched to a gene: 4. CDR3 coding DNA: TGTGCCAGCAGCTCTACTAGCGGGGGGACCACAGATACGCAGTATTTT. As protein: CASSSTSGGTTDTQYF.

V gene TRBV12-3 or TRBV12-4 combines with J gene TRBJ2-7, with D unresolved. Trimming stripped 5 bases from V and 7 bases from J, with 18 bases between. The CDR3 is 14 amino acids. DNA of the CDR3: TGTGCCAGCAGTCCCCTGCCGAGCTACAATGAGCAGTACTTC. Encoded protein: CASSPLPSYNEQYF.

This clonotype was seen a handful of times. The chain uses TRBV7-9 and TRBJ2-5; 9 bases map to TRBD1. The V gene end was trimmed by 5 bases and the J gene end by 5 bases; junction bases not matched to a gene: 9. This CDR3 region has 15 residues. Germline V gives CDR1 SEHNR, CDR2 FQNEAQ (reference sequence). As DNA, the CDR3 is TGTGCCAGCAGCAGGCCCCAGGACAGGGGTGAGACCCAGTACTTC. This encodes CASSRPQDRGETQYF.

CDR3 amino acids: CASSLPGGLEKLFF. The CDR3 DNA reads TGCGCCAGCAGCCTACCAGGGGGGCTTGAAAAACTGTTTTTT. The chain joins TRBV4-1 to TRBJ1-4; 7 bases align to TRBD1. J was trimmed by 7 bases and V by 4 bases; bases with no gene match: 6. The CDR3 is 14 residues long. The germline gives CDR1 MGHRA, CDR2 YSYEKL.

The chain is built from TRBV20-1 and TRBJ1-1; D is possibly TRBD1 (6 bases). CDR1 is DFQATT, CDR2 SNEGSKA, per germline (reference sequence). CDR3 length: 14 amino acids. V was pared by 6 bases and J by 8 bases, with 22 bases between. CDR3 sequence: CSAGNRDGRGEAFF. The DNA for the CDR3 is TGCAGTGCGGGGAACAGGGACGGCCGTGGGGAAGCTTTCTTT.

A few counts support this clonotype. The chain is built from TRBV28 and TRBJ2-5; 10 positions agree with TRBD2. Losses at the gene ends were 2 bases for V and 1 base for J; bases not matched to a gene: 1. The length of the CDR3 is 15 residues. The germline V gene has CDR1 MDHEN and CDR2 SYDVKM. CDR3 amino acids: CASSLSGGVQETQYF. CDR3 sequence (DNA): TGTGCCAGCAGTTTAAGCGGGGGGGTCCAAGAGACCCAGTACTTC.

This sequence joins TRBV20-1 and TRBJ1-2, with 7 positions matching TRBD1. The germline gives CDR1 DFQATT, CDR2 SNEGSKA (reference sequence). The length of the CDR3 is 14 residues. With V trimmed by 3 bases and J by 3 bases, 7 bases remained unmatched. The CDR3 spells CSASGTADYYGYTF. For the CDR3, the DNA is TGCAGTGCTAGCGGGACAGCGGATTACTATGGCTACACCTTC.

The V gene is TRBV6-2 or TRBV6-3, the J gene TRBJ2-1, with a tentative D call TRBD2 (6 bases). The CDR3 loop spans 15 amino acids. Looked up from germline, CDR1 is MNHEY and CDR2 is SVGEGT. V lost 2 bases and J 10 bases, leaving 18 bases between the germline ends. The CDR3 coding sequence is TGTGCCAGCAGTTACGGCGGGACTCCTCTACGAGAGCAGTTCTTC. Protein: CASSYGGTPLREQFF.

V and J are TRBV4-1 and TRBJ2-5; D possibly corresponds to TRBD1 (7 bases). This CDR3 has 16 residues. V was clipped by 0 bases and J by 11 bases, with 22 bases between them. The germline V gene has CDR1 MGHRA and CDR2 YSYEKL. Written as DNA, the CDR3 is TGCGCCAGCAGCCAAGATGGGCAGGGGGGTTTGAATGAGCAGTACTTC. Encoded protein: CASSQDGQGGLNEQYF.

V and J are TRBV12-3 or TRBV12-4 and TRBJ2-4; D not certain. V was pared by 3 bases and J by 4 bases, with 7 bases between. The CDR3 is made up of 13 amino acids. The CDR3 DNA reads TGTGCCAGCAGTTTGCTCAGTAAAAACATTCAGTACTTC. The encoded protein is CASSLLSKNIQYF.

The chain links TRBV29-1 to TRBJ2-5, with a possible D match to TRBD2 (6 bases). Trimming took off 2 bases at V and 3 bases at J, with 16 bases between the two ends. This CDR3 is built from 15 residues. CDR1 is SQVTM and CDR2 is ANQGSEA in the germline V gene. The CDR3 bases are TGCAGCGTTGAATTTCGGGAGCGGGCCGAAGAGACCCAGTACTTC. This encodes CSVEFRERAEETQYF.

The chain recombines TRBV6-2 or TRBV6-3 with TRBJ2-3, with D unclear. Trimming took 0 bases from V and 2 from J, leaving 9 bases between them. This CDR3 spans 15 amino acids. Germline assignment: CDR1 MNHEY and CDR2 SVGEGT. The CDR3 nucleotides read TGTGCCAGCAGTTACTCGAGGCGGAACACAGATACGCAGTATTTT. Residues: CASSYSRRNTDTQYF.